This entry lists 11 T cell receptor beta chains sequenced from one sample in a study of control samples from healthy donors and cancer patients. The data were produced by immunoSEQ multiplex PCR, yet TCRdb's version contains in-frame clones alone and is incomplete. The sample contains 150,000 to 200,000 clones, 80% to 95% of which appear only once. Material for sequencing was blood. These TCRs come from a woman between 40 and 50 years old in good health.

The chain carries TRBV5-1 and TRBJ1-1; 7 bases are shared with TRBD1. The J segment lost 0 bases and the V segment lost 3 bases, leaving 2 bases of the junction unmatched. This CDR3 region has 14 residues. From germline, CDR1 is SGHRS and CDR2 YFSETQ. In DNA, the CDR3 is TGCGCCAGCAGCTGGGACAGTTTGAACACTGAAGCTTTCTTT. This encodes CASSWDSLNTEAFF. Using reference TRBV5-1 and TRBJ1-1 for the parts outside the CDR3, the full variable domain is KAGVTQTPRYLIKTRGQQVTLSCSPISGHRSVSWYQQTPGQGLQFLFEYFSETQRNKGNFPGRFSGRQFSNSRSEMNVSTLELGDSALYLCASSWDSLNTEAFFGQGTRLTVV.

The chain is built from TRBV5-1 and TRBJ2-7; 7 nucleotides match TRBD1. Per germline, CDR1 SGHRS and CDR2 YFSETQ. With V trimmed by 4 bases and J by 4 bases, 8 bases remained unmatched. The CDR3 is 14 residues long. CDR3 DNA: TGCGCCAGCAGCGAGACAGGGCGGTGGTACGAGCAGTACTTC. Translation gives CASSETGRWYEQYF.

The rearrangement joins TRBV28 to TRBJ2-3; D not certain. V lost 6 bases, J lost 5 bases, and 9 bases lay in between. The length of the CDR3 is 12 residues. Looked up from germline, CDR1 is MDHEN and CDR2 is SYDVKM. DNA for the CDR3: TGTGCCAGCAGGTTCTTCAGAGATACGCAGTATTTT. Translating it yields CASRFFRDTQYF.

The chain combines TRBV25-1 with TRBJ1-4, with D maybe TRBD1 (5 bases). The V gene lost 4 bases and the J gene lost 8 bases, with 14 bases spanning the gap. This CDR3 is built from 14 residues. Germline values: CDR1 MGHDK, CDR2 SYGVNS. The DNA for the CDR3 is TGTGCCAGCAGTGGGACGGGACGGGGCGAAAAACTGTTTTTT. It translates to CASSGTGRGEKLFF.

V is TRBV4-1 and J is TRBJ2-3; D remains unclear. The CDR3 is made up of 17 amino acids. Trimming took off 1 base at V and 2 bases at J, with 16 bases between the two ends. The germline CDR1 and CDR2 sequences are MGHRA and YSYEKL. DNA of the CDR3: TGCGCCAGCAGCCAAGTAAAGACCACGAGGAACACAGATACGCAGTATTTT. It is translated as CASSQVKTTRNTDTQYF.

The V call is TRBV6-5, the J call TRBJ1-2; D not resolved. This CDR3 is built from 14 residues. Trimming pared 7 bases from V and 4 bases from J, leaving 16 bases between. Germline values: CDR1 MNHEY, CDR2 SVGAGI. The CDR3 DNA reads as TGTGCCAGCAAGGATGGGTATATGGGCTATGGCTACACCTTC. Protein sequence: CASKDGYMGYGYTF.

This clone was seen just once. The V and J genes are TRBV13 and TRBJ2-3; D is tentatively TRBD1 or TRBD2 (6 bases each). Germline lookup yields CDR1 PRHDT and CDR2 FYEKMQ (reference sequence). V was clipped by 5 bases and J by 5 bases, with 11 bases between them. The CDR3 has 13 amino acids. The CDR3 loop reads CASSQKGGDTQYF. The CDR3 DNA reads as TGTGCCAGCAGCCAAAAGGGGGGAGATACGCAGTATTTT. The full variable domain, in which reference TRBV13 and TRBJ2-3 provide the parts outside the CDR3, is AAGVIQSPRHLIKEKRETATLKCYPIPRHDTVYWYQQGPGQDPQFLISFYEKMQSDKGSIPDRFSAQQFSDYHSELNMSSLELGDSALYFCASSQKGGDTQYFGPGTRLTVL.

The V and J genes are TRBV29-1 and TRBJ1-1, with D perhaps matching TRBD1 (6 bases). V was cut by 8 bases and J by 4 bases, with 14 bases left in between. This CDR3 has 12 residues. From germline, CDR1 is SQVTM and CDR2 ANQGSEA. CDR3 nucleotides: TGCAGCTGTGGAGGGGGGGTCACTGAAGCTTTCTTT. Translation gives CSCGGGVTEAFF.

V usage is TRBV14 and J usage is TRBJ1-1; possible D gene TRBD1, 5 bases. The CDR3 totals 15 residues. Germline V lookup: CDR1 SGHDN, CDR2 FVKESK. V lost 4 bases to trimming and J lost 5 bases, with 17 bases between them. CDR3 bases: TGTGCCAGCAGCCCTGGAGGGGCAAGATGGACTGAAGCTTTCTTT. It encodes CASSPGGARWTEAFF.

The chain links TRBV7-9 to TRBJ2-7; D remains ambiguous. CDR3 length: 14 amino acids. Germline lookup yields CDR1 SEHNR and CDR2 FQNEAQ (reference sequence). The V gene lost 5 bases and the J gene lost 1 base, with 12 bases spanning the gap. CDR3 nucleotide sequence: TGTGCCAGCAGCCAGGAAGTAAATTCCTACGAGCAGTACTTC. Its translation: CASSQEVNSYEQYF.

Here the CDR3 DNA reads TGTGCCAGCAGCTCAGGACACATACTTACTTCCTACGAGCAGTACTTC. Protein sequence: CASSSGHILTSYEQYF. The genes are TRBV6-2 or TRBV6-3 and TRBJ2-7; D is perhaps TRBD1 (5 bases). The V end lost 6 bases, the J end lost 1 base, and 19 bases lay between the germline ends. In germline, CDR1 is MNHEY, CDR2 SVGEGT. The CDR3 covers 16 residues.